This T cell receptor (beta chain) was recorded in a study of cytomegalovirus exposure and HLA in healthy donors. This clone was observed once. The antigen remains unidentified. A junction boundary mismatches the germline segment, possibly from a read error. General study results and limits: Information on immune exposure was restricted to one variable (CMV serostatus).

13 Jbeta primers and 60 Vbeta primers were used for the PCR. TCRdb's copy holds only in-frame clones and misses some; the assay was immunoSEQ multiplex PCR. The sample consists of around 140,000 clones, just under 90% of them appearing once. The germline CDR1 and CDR2 sequences are SSHAT and FNYEAQ (reference sequence). This CDR3 comprises 15 residues. V and J are TRBV7-7 and TRBJ2-1; 9 bases align to TRBD2. Sequenced material: PBMCs. The sequence was obtained from a woman aged 25 to 39 in good health and CMV-seronegative. The DNA for the CDR3 is TGTGCTAGCAGCCTCCAACTAGCGGGCAACAATGAGCAGTTCTTC. Translated: CASSLQLAGNNEQFF.